A single T cell receptor (beta chain) is shown here with its context. In the study's own analysis: From reference gene primer amplification, estimates of nucleated cell counts were derived. Profiled with immunoSEQ multiplex PCR; TCRdb holds only in-frame clones, not every one. V, J and clone size reflect that table, while D and trimming were determined from the DNA. This sample carries roughly 100,000 clones, about 90% of them seen once, and the ten largest clones take 3% to 3.5%. V shed 5 bases and J shed 5 bases, with 13 bases lying between them. The length of the CDR3 is 14 residues. Germline loops: CDR1 MNHEY, CDR2 SVGAGI. This specimen belongs to a study of blood T cell repertoires in COVID-19. About the study: Donors in the United States, Italy and Spain gave samples during acute or convalescent COVID-19. In each case, the material was cDNA or gDNA derived from T cells, B-cell-depleted T cells, or PBMCs.

Sequenced sample: peripheral blood. The sequence came from a man in his fifties in a cohort sampled during active COVID-19. The V and J genes are TRBV6-5 and TRBJ2-1; D is possibly TRBD1 (6 bases). The CDR3 bases are TGTGCCAGCAGTATTGGACAGCCCGACAATGAGCAGTTCTTC. Its protein product is CASSIGQPDNEQFF.